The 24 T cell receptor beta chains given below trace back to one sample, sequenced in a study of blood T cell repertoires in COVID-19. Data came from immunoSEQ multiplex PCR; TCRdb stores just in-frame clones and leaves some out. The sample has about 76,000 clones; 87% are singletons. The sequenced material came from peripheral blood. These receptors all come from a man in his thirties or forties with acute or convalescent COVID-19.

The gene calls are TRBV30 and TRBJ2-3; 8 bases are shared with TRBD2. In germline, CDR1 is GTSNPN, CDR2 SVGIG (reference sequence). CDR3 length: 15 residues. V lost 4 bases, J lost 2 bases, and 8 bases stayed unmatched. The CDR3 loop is CAWTLGRVDTDTQYF. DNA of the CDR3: TGTGCCTGGACCCTCGGGAGGGTTGACACAGATACGCAGTATTTT.

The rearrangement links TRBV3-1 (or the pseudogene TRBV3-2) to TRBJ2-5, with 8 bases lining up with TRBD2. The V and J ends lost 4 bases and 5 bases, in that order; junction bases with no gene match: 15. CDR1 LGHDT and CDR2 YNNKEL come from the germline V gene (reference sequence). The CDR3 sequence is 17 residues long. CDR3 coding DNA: TGTGCCAGCAGCCCCCTCGGGAGGGGCACGCCGCAGGAGACCCAGTACTTC. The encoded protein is CASSPLGRGTPQETQYF.

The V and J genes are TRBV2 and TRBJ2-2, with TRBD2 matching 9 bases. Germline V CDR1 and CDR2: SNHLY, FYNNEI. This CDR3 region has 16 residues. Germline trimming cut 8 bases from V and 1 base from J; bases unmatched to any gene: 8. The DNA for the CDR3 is TGTGCCAGCCGCTATAGCGGGAGTAGGAACACCGGGGAGCTGTTTTTT. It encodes CASRYSGSRNTGELFF.

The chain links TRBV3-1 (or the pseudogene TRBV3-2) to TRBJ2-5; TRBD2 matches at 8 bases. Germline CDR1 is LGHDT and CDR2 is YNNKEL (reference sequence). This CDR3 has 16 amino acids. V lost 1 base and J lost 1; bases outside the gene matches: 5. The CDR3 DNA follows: TGTGCCAGCAGCCAAGGGGGACTAGGGTCCCAAGAGACCCAGTACTTC. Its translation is CASSQGGLGSQETQYF.

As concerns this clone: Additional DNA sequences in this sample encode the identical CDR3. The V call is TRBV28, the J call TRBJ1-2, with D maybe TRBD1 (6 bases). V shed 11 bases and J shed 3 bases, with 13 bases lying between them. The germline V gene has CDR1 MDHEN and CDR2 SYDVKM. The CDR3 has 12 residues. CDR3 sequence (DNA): TGTGCCTCCCAGGGGACGGACTATGGCTACACCTTC. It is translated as CASQGTDYGYTF.

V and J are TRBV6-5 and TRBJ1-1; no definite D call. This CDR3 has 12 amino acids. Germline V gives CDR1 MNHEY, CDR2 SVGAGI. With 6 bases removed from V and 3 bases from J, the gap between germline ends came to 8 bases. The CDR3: CASRGTYTEAFF. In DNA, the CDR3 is TGTGCCAGCAGGGGCACCTACACTGAAGCTTTCTTT.

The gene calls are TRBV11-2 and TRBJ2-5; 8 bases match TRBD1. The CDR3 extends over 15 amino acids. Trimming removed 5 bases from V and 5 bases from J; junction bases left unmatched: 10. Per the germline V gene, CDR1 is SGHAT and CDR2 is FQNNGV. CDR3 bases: TGTGCCAGCAGCGCCCCAGGGGGCGCGGGGGAGACCCAGTACTTC. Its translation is CASSAPGGAGETQYF.

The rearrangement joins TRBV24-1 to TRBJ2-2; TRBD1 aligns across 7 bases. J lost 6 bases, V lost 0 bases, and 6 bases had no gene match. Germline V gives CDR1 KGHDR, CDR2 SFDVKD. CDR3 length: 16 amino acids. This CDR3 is CATSDLPRQGPGELFF. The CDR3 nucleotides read TGTGCCACCAGTGATTTGCCTAGACAGGGACCCGGGGAGCTGTTTTTT.

CDR3 amino acids: CASSDGGQPQHF. For the CDR3, the DNA is TGTGCCAGCAGTGACGGCGGTCAGCCCCAGCATTTT. The V call is TRBV6-1, the J call TRBJ1-5; no reliable D call. Trimming stripped 3 bases from V and 6 bases from J, with 6 bases between. Germline V gene data show CDR1 as MNHNS and CDR2 as SASEGT. The CDR3 is made up of 12 amino acids.

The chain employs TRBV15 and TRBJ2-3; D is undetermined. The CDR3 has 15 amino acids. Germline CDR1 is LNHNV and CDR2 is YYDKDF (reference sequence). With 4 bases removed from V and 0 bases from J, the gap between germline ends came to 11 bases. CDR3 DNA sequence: TGTGCCACCAGCAAAGTCCGAGGTAGCACAGATACGCAGTATTTT. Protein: CATSKVRGSTDTQYF.

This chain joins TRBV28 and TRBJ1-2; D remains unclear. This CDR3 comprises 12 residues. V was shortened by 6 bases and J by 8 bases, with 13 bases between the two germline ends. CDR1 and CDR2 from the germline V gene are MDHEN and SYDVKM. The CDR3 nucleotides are TGTGCCAGCAGGGATAGCGTACGAGGCTACACCTTC. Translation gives CASRDSVRGYTF.

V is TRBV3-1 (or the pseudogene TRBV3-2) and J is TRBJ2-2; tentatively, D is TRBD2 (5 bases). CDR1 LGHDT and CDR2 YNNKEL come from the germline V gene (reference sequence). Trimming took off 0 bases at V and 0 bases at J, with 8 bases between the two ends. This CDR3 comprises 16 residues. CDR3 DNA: TGTGCCAGCAGCCAAGAGGGAGTAACGAACACCGGGGAGCTGTTTTTT. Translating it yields CASSQEGVTNTGELFF.

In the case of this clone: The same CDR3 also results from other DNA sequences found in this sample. Here the CDR3 reads CASSYGQSYEQYF. The CDR3 DNA reads as TGTGCCAGCAGTTACGGACAGAGCTACGAGCAGTACTTC. The chain recombines TRBV6-5 with TRBJ2-7; D perhaps matches TRBD1 (6 bases). From germline, CDR1 is MNHEY and CDR2 SVGAGI. The CDR3 loop spans 13 amino acids. V was pared by 2 bases and J by 3 bases, with 8 bases between.

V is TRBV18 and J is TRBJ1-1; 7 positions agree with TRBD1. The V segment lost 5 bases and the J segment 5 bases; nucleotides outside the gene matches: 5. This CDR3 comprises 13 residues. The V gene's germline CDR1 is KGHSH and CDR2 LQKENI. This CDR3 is CASSTTGETEAFF. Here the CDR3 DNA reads TGTGCCAGCTCAACTACAGGGGAAACTGAAGCTTTCTTT.

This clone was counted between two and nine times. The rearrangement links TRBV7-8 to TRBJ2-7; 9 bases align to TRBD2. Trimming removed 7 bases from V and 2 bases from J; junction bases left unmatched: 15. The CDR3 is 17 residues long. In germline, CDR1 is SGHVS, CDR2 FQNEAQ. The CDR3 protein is CASTVMGAGGRAYEQYF. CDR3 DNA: TGTGCCAGCACCGTAATGGGAGCGGGAGGCCGGGCCTACGAGCAGTACTTC.

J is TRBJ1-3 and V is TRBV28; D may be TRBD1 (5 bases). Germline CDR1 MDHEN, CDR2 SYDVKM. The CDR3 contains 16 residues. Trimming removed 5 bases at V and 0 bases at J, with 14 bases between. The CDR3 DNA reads TGTGCCAGCAGTAGAGGGCGGGGGGACTCTGGAAACACCATATATTTT. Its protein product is CASSRGRGDSGNTIYF.

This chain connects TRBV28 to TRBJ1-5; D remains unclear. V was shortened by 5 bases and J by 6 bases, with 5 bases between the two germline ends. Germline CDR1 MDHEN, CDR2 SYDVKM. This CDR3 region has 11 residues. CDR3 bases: TGTGCCAGCAGTCCCTCTCAGCCCCAGCATTTT. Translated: CASSPSQPQHF.

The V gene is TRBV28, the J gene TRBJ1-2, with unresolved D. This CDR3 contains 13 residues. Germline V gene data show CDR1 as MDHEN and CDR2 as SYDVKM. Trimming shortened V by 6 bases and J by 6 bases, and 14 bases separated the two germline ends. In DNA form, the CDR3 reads TGTGCCAGCAGGGAGGGATATTCGGATGGCTACACCTTC. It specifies CASREGYSDGYTF.

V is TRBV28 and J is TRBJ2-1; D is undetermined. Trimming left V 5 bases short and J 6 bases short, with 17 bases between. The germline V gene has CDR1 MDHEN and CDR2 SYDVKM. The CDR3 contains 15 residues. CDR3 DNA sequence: TGTGCCAGCAGTCCTCCCCGGGTCTCGGGCAATGAGCAGTTCTTC. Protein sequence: CASSPPRVSGNEQFF.

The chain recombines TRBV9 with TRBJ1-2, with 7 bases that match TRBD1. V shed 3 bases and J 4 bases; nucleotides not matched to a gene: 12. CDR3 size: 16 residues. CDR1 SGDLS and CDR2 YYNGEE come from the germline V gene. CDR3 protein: CASSATGTERLYGYTF. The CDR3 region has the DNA TGTGCCAGCAGCGCAACCGGGACAGAGAGACTCTATGGCTACACCTTC.

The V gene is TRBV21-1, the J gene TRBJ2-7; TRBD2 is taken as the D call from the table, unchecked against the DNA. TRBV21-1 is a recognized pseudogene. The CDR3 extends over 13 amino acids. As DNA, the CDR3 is TGTGCCAGCAGCAAAGGAGGTAACCACGAGCAGTACTTC. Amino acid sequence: CASSKGGNHEQYF.

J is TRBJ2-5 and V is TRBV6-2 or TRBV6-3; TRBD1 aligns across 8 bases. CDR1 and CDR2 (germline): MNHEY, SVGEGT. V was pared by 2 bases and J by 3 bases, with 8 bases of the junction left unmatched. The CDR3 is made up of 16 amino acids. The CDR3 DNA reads TGTGCCAGCAGTTACGGGACAGGTGCTCCCAAAGAGACCCAGTACTTC. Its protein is CASSYGTGAPKETQYF.

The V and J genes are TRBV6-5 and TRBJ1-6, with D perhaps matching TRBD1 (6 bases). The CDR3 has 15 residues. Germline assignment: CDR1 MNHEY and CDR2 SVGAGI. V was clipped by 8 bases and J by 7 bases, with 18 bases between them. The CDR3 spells CASRTRDTLNSPLHF. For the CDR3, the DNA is TGTGCCAGCCGGACCCGGGACACGCTCAATTCACCCCTCCACTTT.

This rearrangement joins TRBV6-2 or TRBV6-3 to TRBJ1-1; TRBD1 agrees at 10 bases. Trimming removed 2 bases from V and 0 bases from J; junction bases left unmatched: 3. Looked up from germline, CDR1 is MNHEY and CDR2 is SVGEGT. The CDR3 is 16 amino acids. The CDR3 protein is CASSYETGGLNTEAFF. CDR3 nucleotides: TGTGCCAGCAGTTACGAGACAGGGGGCTTGAACACTGAAGCTTTCTTT.